This T cell receptor (beta chain) was profiled in a study of CD8 T cells in ankylosing spondylitis. General observations from the study: One TCR beta motif, made up of roughly 8 highly homologous variants, appeared characteristic of ankylosing spondylitis blood. Some of these motif variants have turned up before, in reports on reactive arthritis synovial fluid and blood.

The CDR3 has 17 amino acids. From germline, CDR1 is LGHNA and CDR2 YNFKEQ. Trimming removed 4 bases at V and 4 bases at J, with 21 bases between. Construction of TCR beta libraries was performed using quantitative 5'-RACE with molecular barcodes. TCRdb re-analysed the 5' RACE reads in MiXCR, keeping a single row per CDR3 protein. The sample holds hundreds of thousands of distinct CDR3 sequences, about 13% seen once. As to this clonotype: Its specificity is unknown. This sequence may be a read error, since a much larger clone differs from it by one base.

The sequence derives from a male donor with ankylosing spondylitis. The V gene is TRBV4-2, the J gene TRBJ2-3; D perhaps matches TRBD2 (5 bases). Sequencing input: blood, either unsorted or a sorted T cell fraction (not recorded which). CDR3 in amino acids: CASSLGAGLRSADTQYF. CDR3 bases: TGTGCCAGCAGCCTGGGAGCCGGACTGCGAAGCGCAGATACGCAGTATTTT.